This TCR beta chain was documented in a study of blood T cell repertoires in COVID-19. Study information: Material from acute and convalescent COVID-19 was sourced from the United States, Italy and Spain. PBMCs, B-cell-depleted T cells, or T cells were the source of the cDNA or gDNA that made up the material.

Trimming left V 8 bases short and J 4 bases short, with 12 bases between. This CDR3 spans 13 amino acids. The germline gives CDR1 MNHEY, CDR2 SVGAGI. In the source study's methods: Cell counts per sample came from amplifying reference gene primers. Generated by immunoSEQ multiplex PCR, the TCRdb table keeps only in-frame clones and is missing some. V, J and clone size are those of that table, while D and trimming were read from the DNA. Among some 100,000 clones listed, over 70% were seen once. Sample: peripheral blood. The V gene is TRBV6-5, the J gene TRBJ2-1, with D possibly matching TRBD2 (5 bases). The TCR was taken from a man aged 55 to 70 with acute or convalescent COVID-19. As DNA, the CDR3 is TGTGCCAGCCAAGCGGATCAGTACAATGAGCAGTTCTTC. Translated, it gives CASQADQYNEQFF.